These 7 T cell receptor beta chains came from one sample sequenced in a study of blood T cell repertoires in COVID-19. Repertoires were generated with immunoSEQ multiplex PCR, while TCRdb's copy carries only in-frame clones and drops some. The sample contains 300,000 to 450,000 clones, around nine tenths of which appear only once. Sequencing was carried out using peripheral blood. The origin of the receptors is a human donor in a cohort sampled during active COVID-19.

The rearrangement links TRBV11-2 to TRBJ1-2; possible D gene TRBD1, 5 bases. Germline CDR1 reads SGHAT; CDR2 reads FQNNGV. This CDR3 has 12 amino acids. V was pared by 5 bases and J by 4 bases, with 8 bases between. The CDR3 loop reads CASSPGGYGYTF. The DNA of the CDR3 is TGTGCCAGCAGCCCCGGGGGCTATGGCTACACCTTC.

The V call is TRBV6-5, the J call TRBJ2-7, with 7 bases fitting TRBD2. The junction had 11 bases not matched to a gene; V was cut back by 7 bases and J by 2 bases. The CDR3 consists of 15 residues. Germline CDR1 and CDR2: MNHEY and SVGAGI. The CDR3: CASTQGRGVTYEQYF. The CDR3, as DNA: TGTGCCAGCACCCAAGGACGGGGGGTGACCTACGAGCAGTACTTC.

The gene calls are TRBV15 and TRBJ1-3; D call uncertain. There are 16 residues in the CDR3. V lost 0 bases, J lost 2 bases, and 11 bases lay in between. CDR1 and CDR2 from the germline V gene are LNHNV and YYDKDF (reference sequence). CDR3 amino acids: CATSRDRHRTGNTIYF. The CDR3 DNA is TGTGCCACCAGCAGAGATCGACACCGCACTGGAAACACCATATATTTT.

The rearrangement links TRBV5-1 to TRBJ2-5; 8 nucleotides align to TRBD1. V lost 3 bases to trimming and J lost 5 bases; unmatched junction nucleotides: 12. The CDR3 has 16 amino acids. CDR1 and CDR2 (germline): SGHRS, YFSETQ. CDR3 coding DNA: TGCGCCAGCAGCTCGGGTCGGGTGACAGGGGAGGAGACCCAGTACTTC. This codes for CASSSGRVTGEETQYF.

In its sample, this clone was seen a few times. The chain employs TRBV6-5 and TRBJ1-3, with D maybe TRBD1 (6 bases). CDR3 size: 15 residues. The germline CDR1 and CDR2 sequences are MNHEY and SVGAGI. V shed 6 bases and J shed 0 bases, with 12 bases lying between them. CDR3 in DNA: TGTGCCAGCAGGTGGACAGCAAGCTCTGGAAACACCATATATTTT. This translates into CASRWTASSGNTIYF.

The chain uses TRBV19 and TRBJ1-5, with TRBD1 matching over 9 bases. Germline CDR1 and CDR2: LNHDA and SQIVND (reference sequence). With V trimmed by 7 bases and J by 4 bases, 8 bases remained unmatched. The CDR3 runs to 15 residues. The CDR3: CASTKGTGFNQPQHF. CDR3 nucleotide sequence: TGTGCCAGTACCAAAGGGACAGGGTTTAATCAGCCCCAGCATTTT.

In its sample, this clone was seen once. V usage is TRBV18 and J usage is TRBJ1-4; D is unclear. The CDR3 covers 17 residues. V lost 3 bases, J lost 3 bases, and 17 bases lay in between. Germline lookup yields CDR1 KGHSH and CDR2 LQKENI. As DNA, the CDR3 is TGTGCCAGCTCACCGTGGGCAGACCTCGCCGCTAATGAAAAACTGTTTTTT. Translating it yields CASSPWADLAANEKLFF. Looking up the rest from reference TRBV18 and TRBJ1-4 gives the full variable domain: NAGVMQNPRHLVRRRGQEARLRCSPMKGHSHVYWYRQLPEEGLKFMVYLQKENIIDESGMPKERFSAEFPKEGPSILRIQQVVRGDSAAYFCASSPWADLAANEKLFFGSGTQLSVL.